These 32 T cell receptor beta chains came from one sample sequenced in a study of blood T cells in healthy people across ages. Together with a sample-barcoded 5' primer, a J-beta primer mix was included in a second PCR lasting roughly 6 to 12 cycles. MiXCR, run by TCRdb on the 5' RACE reads, gives a single entry per CDR3 protein. Of hundreds of thousands of distinct CDR3 sequences listed, about 61% are singletons. Sequencing used blood. The receptors come from a man aged 40-49 years in good health.

Concerning this clonotype: Given a much more abundant clone one base away, this may be a read error. The chain combines TRBV7-6 with TRBJ2-5; 8 bases line up with TRBD1. In germline, CDR1 is SGHVS, CDR2 FNYEAQ. CDR3 length equals 13 residues. With V trimmed by 2 bases and J by 11 bases, 7 bases remained unmatched. CDR3: CASSLQGAYGQYF. As DNA, the CDR3 is TGTGCCAGCAGCTTACAGGGGGCTTACGGGCAGTACTTC.

This chain joins TRBV2 and TRBJ2-4; D gene ambiguous. Matching the DNA end better, TRBJ2-5 makes the J call doubtful. The germline CDR1 and CDR2 sequences are SNHLY and FYNNEI. The CDR3 is 13 residues long. CDR3 in amino acids: CASTRTALETQYF. The CDR3 coding sequence is TGTGCCAGCACTCGGACCGCCTTGGAGACCCAGTACTTC.

The J gene is TRBJ2-3, the V gene TRBV11-2; 7 bases are shared with TRBD1. The V gene end was trimmed by 5 bases and the J gene end by 6 bases; junction bases not matched to a gene: 8. The V gene's germline CDR1 is SGHAT and CDR2 FQNNGV. This CDR3 has 14 residues. The CDR3 sequence is CASSQPLGGDTQYF. The CDR3 nucleotides read TGTGCCAGCAGCCAACCGTTAGGGGGCGATACGCAGTATTTT.

This clonotype was seen only a few times. The CDR3 reads CASSYSNFKSGTGLSNEQFF. The CDR3 DNA reads as TGTGCCAGCAGTTACTCGAACTTTAAAAGCGGGACAGGTCTCTCGAATGAGCAGTTCTTC. The genes are TRBV6-5 and TRBJ2-1, with TRBD1 as a possible D gene (8 bases). V was pared by 0 bases and J by 7 bases, with 28 bases between. Germline V lookup: CDR1 MNHEY, CDR2 SVGAGI. This CDR3 contains 20 residues.

This chain links TRBV7-9 with TRBJ2-1; D unresolved. CDR3 size: 15 residues. Germline CDR1 reads SEHNR; CDR2 reads FQNEAQ (reference sequence). With 4 bases removed from V and 8 bases from J, the gap between germline ends came to 18 bases. CDR3 coding DNA: TGTGCCAGCAGCTCAGAACGGTCACACAGCCATGAGCAGTTCTTC. Its translation is CASSSERSHSHEQFF.

V gene TRBV12-3 or TRBV12-4 combines with J gene TRBJ2-6, with D possibly TRBD1 on 6 matching bases. The CDR3 runs 18 residues. Trimming left V 2 bases short and J 0 bases short, with 14 bases between. In DNA form, the CDR3 reads TGTGCCAGCAGTTTATATCTTGGGGGCGCCTCTGGGGCCAACGTCCTGACTTTC. This sequence encodes CASSLYLGGASGANVLTF.

This clonotype was observed a few times. The genes are TRBV5-1 and TRBJ2-5; D is uncertain. Germline assignment: CDR1 SGHRS and CDR2 YFSETQ. This CDR3 has 14 residues. V was clipped by 4 bases and J by 1 base, with 11 bases between them. CDR3 protein: CASSGTLGQETQYF. CDR3 bases: TGCGCCAGCAGCGGAACATTAGGCCAAGAGACCCAGTACTTC.

This clonotype occurred a few times. This chain joins TRBV5-1 and TRBJ2-3; TRBD1 aligns across 11 bases. Germline V gene data show CDR1 as SGHRS and CDR2 as YFSETQ. There are 15 residues in the CDR3. With 2 bases clipped from V and 4 bases from J, the junction kept 3 bases outside the gene matches. The CDR3 DNA is TGCGCCAGCAGCTTAACGGGACAGGGGGCAGATACGCAGTATTTT. It specifies CASSLTGQGADTQYF. The complete variable domain, with remaining parts taken from reference TRBV5-1 and TRBJ2-3, reads KAGVTQTPRYLIKTRGQQVTLSCSPISGHRSVSWYQQTPGQGLQFLFEYFSETQRNKGNFPGRFSGRQFSNSRSEMNVSTLELGDSALYLCASSLTGQGADTQYFGPGTRLTVL.

The sample holds many counts of this clonotype. This sequence joins TRBV6-6 and TRBJ2-4, with D possibly TRBD2 on 7 matching bases. This CDR3 spans 16 amino acids. The V gene lost 6 bases and the J gene lost 0 bases, with 15 bases spanning the gap. CDR1 and CDR2 from the germline V gene are MNHNY and SVGAGI (reference sequence). CDR3: CASSPRGEGAKNIQYF. The CDR3 DNA sequence: TGTGCCAGCAGCCCTAGGGGGGAGGGAGCCAAAAACATTCAGTACTTC.

V gene TRBV11-2 combines with J gene TRBJ2-3, with 14 bases identical to TRBD2. The CDR3 covers 21 residues. Germline CDR1 SGHAT, CDR2 FQNNGV. With 1 base clipped from V and 0 bases from J, the junction kept 12 bases outside the gene matches. For the CDR3, the DNA is TGTGCCAGCAGCTTAGTATCCTCGGTGACTAGCGGGGGGGTAAGCACAGATACGCAGTATTTT. This codes for CASSLVSSVTSGGVSTDTQYF.

This clonotype has only a few counts. The V gene is TRBV20-1, the J gene TRBJ2-7; 12 bases fit TRBD1. CDR3 length equals 14 residues. Looked up from germline, CDR1 is DFQATT and CDR2 is SNEGSKA (reference sequence). Trimming at V came to 6 bases and at J to 5 bases, leaving 8 bases not matched to a gene. CDR3 in amino acids: CSALPGTGGDEQYF. In DNA, the CDR3 is TGCAGTGCGCTTCCCGGGACAGGGGGCGACGAGCAGTACTTC.

The chain recombines TRBV28 with TRBJ2-6; D is unclear. The germline V gene has CDR1 MDHEN and CDR2 SYDVKM. The V end was cut by 3 bases, the J end by 0 bases, with 15 bases between. CDR3 length: 18 amino acids. DNA for the CDR3: TGTGCCAGCAGTTTGCGGCCGGCTCATAGCTCTGGGGCCAACGTCCTGACTTTC. This encodes CASSLRPAHSSGANVLTF.

The rearrangement joins TRBV24-1 to TRBJ2-1, with D uncertain. Trimming removed 2 bases at V and 9 bases at J, with 10 bases between. This CDR3 has 13 amino acids. Germline assignment: CDR1 KGHDR and CDR2 SFDVKD. For the CDR3, the DNA is TGTGCCACCAGTGATTCTTTGCGGAGTGAGCAGTTCTTC. It translates to CATSDSLRSEQFF.

This clonotype was seen more than once but under ten times. This chain uses TRBV5-1 with TRBJ2-3; the match to TRBD2 covers 10 bases. The CDR3 totals 17 residues. The J segment lost 6 bases and the V segment lost 2 bases, leaving 12 bases of the junction unmatched. Germline V lookup: CDR1 SGHRS, CDR2 YFSETQ. The CDR3 bases are TGCGCCAGCAGCTTCGCCACTAGCGGGGCCCGCGAGGATACGCAGTATTTT. This sequence encodes CASSFATSGAREDTQYF.

This clonotype occurred a few times. J is TRBJ2-6 and V is TRBV12-3 or TRBV12-4; 10 bases fit TRBD1. The CDR3 loop spans 17 amino acids. The junction had 4 bases not matched to a gene; V was cut back by 3 bases and J by 2 bases. The DNA for the CDR3 is TGTGCCAGCAGTTTTTGGACAGGGGGAGCTGGGGCCAACGTCCTGACTTTC. Protein: CASSFWTGGAGANVLTF.

DNA of the CDR3: TGCGCCAGCAGCCCCCGAAGGGGAGATGGTGAAAAACTGTTTTTT. Its protein is CASSPRRGDGEKLFF. The genes are TRBV4-3 and TRBJ1-4; perhaps TRBD1 as D (5 bases). V was pared by 4 bases and J by 7 bases, with 16 bases between. Germline lookup yields CDR1 LGHNA and CDR2 YSLEER. This CDR3 has 15 amino acids.

This clonotype came up a few times. V gene TRBV10-3 combines with J gene TRBJ2-3; 7 nucleotides line up with TRBD2. The CDR3 has 19 amino acids. The germline V gene encodes CDR1 ENHRY and CDR2 SYGVKD. V dropped 3 bases and J dropped 3; count of bases not matched to a gene: 18. CDR3 sequence: CAISDLAGEVFAWTDTQYF. The DNA of the CDR3 is TGTGCCATCAGTGATTTGGCGGGAGAAGTTTTTGCGTGGACAGATACGCAGTATTTT.

V and J are TRBV5-1 and TRBJ2-1; no reliable D call. CDR1 SGHRS and CDR2 YFSETQ come from the germline V gene. Trimming left V 2 bases short and J 0 bases short, with 27 bases between. The CDR3 consists of 21 residues. The CDR3 region is CASSLYLPGVLTLSSYNEQFF. CDR3 sequence (DNA): TGCGCCAGCAGCTTATATCTCCCGGGCGTTTTAACTTTAAGCTCCTACAATGAGCAGTTCTTC.

The chain has TRBV10-3 and TRBJ2-7, with 10 bases lining up with TRBD1. V was clipped by 8 bases and J by 1 base; unmatched bases: 8. This CDR3 is 15 amino acids long. Per the germline V gene, CDR1 is ENHRY and CDR2 is SYGVKD. The CDR3 here is CAIGVPDRGSYEQYF. The CDR3 DNA sequence: TGTGCCATCGGCGTCCCGGACAGGGGGTCCTACGAGCAGTACTTC.

The chain has TRBV20-1 and TRBJ2-3, with 7 bases identical to TRBD2. This CDR3 comprises 12 residues. Germline trimming cut 6 bases from V and 5 bases from J; bases unmatched to any gene: 5. Germline CDR1 DFQATT, CDR2 SNEGSKA (reference sequence). In DNA form, the CDR3 reads TGCAGTGCCAGGATAGCGGGAGATACGCAGTATTTT. Residues: CSARIAGDTQYF.

The chain couples TRBV6-6 to TRBJ2-7, with D possibly being TRBD2 (6 bases). CDR1 is MNHNY and CDR2 is SVGAGI in the germline V gene (reference sequence). The V end lost 0 bases, the J end lost 9 bases, and 15 bases lay between the germline ends. The CDR3 spans 14 residues. The CDR3 spells CASSYSVGGPRQYF. Written as DNA, the CDR3 is TGTGCCAGCAGTTACTCGGTCGGGGGTCCCCGGCAGTACTTC.

The genes are TRBV4-2 and TRBJ1-2; D may be TRBD1 (6 bases). This CDR3 is built from 15 residues. Germline V gene lookup returns CDR1 LGHNA and CDR2 YNFKEQ. Trimming shortened V by 0 bases and J by 0 bases, and 8 bases separated the two germline ends. The CDR3 protein is CASSQDEGANYGYTF. The DNA of the CDR3 is TGTGCCAGCAGCCAAGACGAGGGGGCTAACTATGGCTACACCTTC.

The chain links TRBV7-8 to TRBJ2-5; 7 nucleotides match TRBD2. V lost 5 bases to trimming and J lost 2 bases; unmatched junction nucleotides: 8. From germline, CDR1 is SGHVS and CDR2 FQNEAQ. This CDR3 contains 15 residues. The CDR3 sequence is CASSPGPGLQETQYF. CDR3 sequence (DNA): TGTGCCAGCAGCCCTGGGCCGGGACTACAAGAGACCCAGTACTTC.

V gene TRBV28 combines with J gene TRBJ2-5; 7 bases align to TRBD2. The CDR3 contains 14 residues. V shed 7 bases and J 0 bases; nucleotides not matched to a gene: 5. CDR1 MDHEN and CDR2 SYDVKM come from the germline V gene. The CDR3 DNA is TGTGCCAGCACCGCTGGGGGGGACCAAGAGACCCAGTACTTC. Protein: CASTAGGDQETQYF.

The V and J genes are TRBV6-6 and TRBJ2-1, with D maybe TRBD1 (7 bases). This CDR3 has 13 amino acids. Germline CDR1 MNHNY, CDR2 SVGAGI (reference sequence). The V gene lost 6 bases and the J gene lost 6 bases, with 12 bases spanning the gap. CDR3 in DNA: TGTGCCAGCAGCCGACAGGGAGGCAATGAGCAGTTCTTC. This translates into CASSRQGGNEQFF.

Turning to this clonotype: A much bigger clone sits one base away, suggesting this may be a read error. V gene TRBV12-3 or TRBV12-4 combines with J gene TRBJ2-4, with D hard to call. The assigned J gene may be wrong: the sequence end matches TRBJ2-7 better. There are 12 residues in the CDR3. The CDR3 DNA sequence: TGTTCCAGCAGTTCTCCTTCAGCCGAGCAGTACTTC. This gives the protein CSSSSPSAEQYF.

To note about this clonotype: A much more abundant neighbour one base away suggests this may be a read error. The chain joins TRBV12-3 or TRBV12-4 to TRBJ2-3, with D uncertain. Trimming cost V 3 bases and J 6 bases, with 7 bases left between them. The CDR3 contains 12 residues. The CDR3 here is CASSFEGDTQYF. CDR3 nucleotides: TGTGCCAGCAGTTTCGAAGGGGATACGCAGTATTTT.

The V call is TRBV29-1, the J call TRBJ2-1, with 14 bases aligning to TRBD2. CDR3 length equals 15 residues. V dropped 6 bases and J dropped 7; count of bases not matched to a gene: 8. Germline CDR1 reads SQVTM; CDR2 reads ANQGSEA. Here the CDR3 reads CSVDGLAGGKNEQFF. The CDR3 nucleotides are TGCAGCGTAGACGGACTAGCGGGGGGCAAGAATGAGCAGTTCTTC.

Remarks on this clonotype: A much bigger clone sits one base away, suggesting this may be a read error. This sequence joins TRBV18 and TRBJ2-5, with TRBD1 matching 9 bases. Trimming took 6 bases from V and 11 from J; bases not matched to a gene: 10. Looked up from germline, CDR1 is KGHSH and CDR2 is LQKENI. The CDR3 is 13 amino acids. In DNA form, the CDR3 reads TGTGCCAGCTCCGCGGGACAGGGAACCAAGCAGTACTTC. As protein: CASSAGQGTKQYF. Using reference TRBV18 and TRBJ2-5 for the parts outside the CDR3, the full variable domain is NAGVMQNPRHLVRRRGQEARLRCSPMKGHSHVYWYRQLPEEGLKFMVYLQKENIIDESGMPKERFSAEFPKEGPSILRIQQVVRGDSAAYFCASSAGQGTKQYFGPGTRLLVL.

This clonotype occurred many times. This chain links TRBV7-2 with TRBJ2-6; 7 bases are a match to TRBD2. The CDR3 contains 18 residues. Trimming cost V 5 bases and J 2 bases; bases outside gene matches: 12. The germline V gene encodes CDR1 SGHTA and CDR2 FQGNSA. CDR3 nucleotides: TGTGCCAGCAGCCCCATAGGGAACGGGGGGACTGGGGCCAACGTCCTGACTTTC. Its translation: CASSPIGNGGTGANVLTF.

V usage is TRBV5-1 and J usage is TRBJ2-5, with 10 bases that match TRBD1. This CDR3 comprises 15 residues. V lost 6 bases, J lost 3 bases, and 8 bases stayed unmatched. CDR1 SGHRS and CDR2 YFSETQ come from the germline V gene. CDR3: CASTQPGQGEETQYF. CDR3 nucleotides: TGCGCCAGCACCCAACCCGGACAGGGGGAAGAGACCCAGTACTTC.

The V and J genes are TRBV5-1 and TRBJ2-5; 8 bases match TRBD1. The germline V gene has CDR1 SGHRS and CDR2 YFSETQ. CDR3 length: 14 residues. V lost 3 bases and J lost 11; bases outside the gene matches: 12. CDR3 sequence reads: CASSWGSGQGLQYF. The CDR3 DNA reads TGCGCCAGCAGCTGGGGTTCCGGACAGGGCCTTCAGTACTTC.